A selection of T cell receptor beta chains follows, all from one sample in a study of CD8+ T cells in alopecia areata. Measured with immunoSEQ multiplex PCR; TCRdb has only the in-frame clones, and not every one. The sample includes 120,000 to 150,000 clones, over 80% seen only once; the top ten take roughly 15%. The starting material was CD8+ T cells sorted from blood, obtained at week 0. All receptors derive from a human donor with alopecia areata. Each CDR3 is given with its conserved first and last residue. Fields, in order: D gene, clone size, V gene, J gene, CDR3 DNA, CDR3 protein. A D gene is named only where the DNA matches it firmly. A clone size is listed for some rows: how often the clone was seen (once, few, many), or a class if it is expanded.

d_call: .; clone_size: .; v_call: TRBV6-5; j_call: TRBJ2-1; cdr3_nt: TGTGCCAGCAGTTACTCGATGGAGTCCGAGCAGTTCTTC; cdr3_aa: CASSYSMESEQFF
d_call: .; clone_size: .; v_call: TRBV13; j_call: TRBJ1-4; cdr3_nt: TGTGCCAGCAGCTTAGCGGGGGCTAATGAAAAACTGTTTTTT; cdr3_aa: CASSLAGANEKLFF
d_call: .; clone_size: once; v_call: TRBV25-1; j_call: TRBJ2-1; cdr3_nt: TGTGCCAGCAGTGAATGGGGCAGAACCCGATACAATGAGCAGTTCTTC; cdr3_aa: CASSEWGRTRYNEQFF
d_call: TRBD2; clone_size: few; v_call: TRBV27; j_call: TRBJ2-3; cdr3_nt: TGTGCCAGCAGCCATACTAGCGGGGCAGCAGATACGCAGTATTTT; cdr3_aa: CASSHTSGAADTQYF
d_call: .; clone_size: .; v_call: TRBV29-1; j_call: TRBJ2-1; cdr3_nt: TGCAGCGTTGAAGAGGAGAGCTCCTACAATGAGCAGTTCTTC; cdr3_aa: CSVEEESSYNEQFF
d_call: .; clone_size: .; v_call: TRBV28; j_call: TRBJ2-2; cdr3_nt: TGTGCCAGCAGTTTAGAAACCGGGGAGCTGTTTTTT; cdr3_aa: CASSLETGELFF
d_call: TRBD2; clone_size: .; v_call: TRBV7-9; j_call: TRBJ2-7; cdr3_nt: TGTGCCAGCAGCCCTGGGCCCAATAGCGGGAGAGTTACCTACGAGCAGTACTTC; cdr3_aa: CASSPGPNSGRVTYEQYF
d_call: TRBD1; clone_size: .; v_call: TRBV9; j_call: TRBJ1-2; cdr3_nt: TGTGCCAGCAGCGTAGAAGGGACAGGGGATGGCTACACCTTC; cdr3_aa: CASSVEGTGDGYTF
d_call: .; clone_size: .; v_call: TRBV29-1; j_call: TRBJ1-2; cdr3_nt: TGCAGCGTTACTGGGAACCCCGTTTGGGGCTACACCTTC; cdr3_aa: CSVTGNPVWGYTF
d_call: TRBD1; clone_size: .; v_call: TRBV4-1; j_call: TRBJ1-2; cdr3_nt: TGCGCCAGCAGCCAAGAAACCCGGGACAGGGATGTCGGCTACACCTTC; cdr3_aa: CASSQETRDRDVGYTF
d_call: TRBD2; clone_size: .; v_call: TRBV4-1; j_call: TRBJ2-1; cdr3_nt: TGCGCCAGCAGCACTAGCGGGAGCATCAATGAGCAGTTCTTC; cdr3_aa: CASSTSGSINEQFF
d_call: .; clone_size: medium-sized; v_call: TRBV29-1; j_call: TRBJ2-6; cdr3_nt: TGCAGCGTCGAGAGCTCTGGGGCCAACGTCCTGACTTTC; cdr3_aa: CSVESSGANVLTF
d_call: TRBD1; clone_size: .; v_call: TRBV7-6; j_call: TRBJ2-3; cdr3_nt: TGTGCCAGCAGCTTAGAGGCAGGGGGCGGCACAGATACGCAGTATTTT; cdr3_aa: CASSLEAGGGTDTQYF
d_call: TRBD1; clone_size: .; v_call: TRBV11-1; j_call: TRBJ2-1; cdr3_nt: TGTGCCAGCAGCTTAGCACTGGGACAGGGGTACAATGAGCAGTTCTTC; cdr3_aa: CASSLALGQGYNEQFF
d_call: TRBD1; clone_size: .; v_call: TRBV18; j_call: TRBJ2-1; cdr3_nt: TGTGCCAGCTCACCGATGAGCCGGGACAGGGGTCACAATGAGCAGTTCTTC; cdr3_aa: CASSPMSRDRGHNEQFF
d_call: .; clone_size: few; v_call: TRBV29-1; j_call: TRBJ2-7; cdr3_nt: TGCAGCGTTGAAGATACCCTTTACGAGCAGTACTTC; cdr3_aa: CSVEDTLYEQYF
d_call: .; clone_size: once; v_call: TRBV7-2; j_call: TRBJ1-5; cdr3_nt: TGTGCCAGCAGCAGTTATGGCAATCAGCCCCAGCATTTT; cdr3_aa: CASSSYGNQPQHF
d_call: .; clone_size: .; v_call: TRBV19; j_call: TRBJ1-4; cdr3_nt: TGTGCCAGCCTATGGACGGGAGCAAGTGAAAAACTGTTTTTT; cdr3_aa: CASLWTGASEKLFF
d_call: TRBD1; clone_size: .; v_call: TRBV5-1; j_call: TRBJ1-5; cdr3_nt: TGCGCCAGCAGCTGGGAGGGGGCGCGGGGCAATCAGCCCCAGCATTTT; cdr3_aa: CASSWEGARGNQPQHF